The entry that follows covers one TCR beta chain sequence. This specimen comes from a study of control samples from healthy donors and cancer patients. This CDR3 is 14 amino acids long. Trimming stripped 4 bases from V and 5 bases from J, with 15 bases between. Germline assignment: CDR1 SGHNT and CDR2 YYREEE (reference sequence). Generated by immunoSEQ multiplex PCR, the TCRdb table keeps only in-frame clones and is missing some. The data contain 90,000 to 140,000 clones, about four fifths of them singletons. The genes are TRBV5-4 and TRBJ1-1, with D tentatively TRBD1 (5 bases). This clonotype was obtained from a woman aged 50 to 60 in good health. Sequencing used blood. In DNA, the CDR3 is TGTGCCAGCAGCCTTACTCCCAGGGATACTGAAGCTTTCTTT. It codes for CASSLTPRDTEAFF.